The rows below give T cell receptor beta chains drawn from one sample of a study of T cells expressing NK-cell markers. No DNA is given; TCRdb re-called the 5' RACE reads and lists each CDR3 protein once. This specimen shows some 390,000 distinct CDR3 sequences; the ten leading clones hold about 10%. Input material: blood T cells: a sorted CD56 or NKG2C T cell subset, CD4+ or CD8+ T cells, or bulk PBMC T cells (not recorded which). The receptors originated from a woman aged 50 to 60 in good health. The CDR3 runs from the conserved cysteine through the conserved F or W.

v_gene: TRBV27; j_gene: TRBJ2-7; CDR3aa: CASSLTPSVNYEQYF
v_gene: TRBV16; j_gene: TRBJ1-1; CDR3aa: CASSQYNRGTEAFF
v_gene: TRBV21-1; j_gene: TRBJ2-5; CDR3aa: CASSKSGGQGSVFVETQYF
v_gene: TRBV12-3/TRBV12-4; j_gene: TRBJ2-1; CDR3aa: CASSPQEGGGWDEQFF
v_gene: TRBV2; j_gene: TRBJ2-2; CDR3aa: CASSIGLAGVTGELFF
v_gene: TRBV3-1; j_gene: TRBJ2-3; CDR3aa: CASSPLPTDTQYF
v_gene: TRBV2; j_gene: TRBJ2-7; CDR3aa: CASRPLGLQEVKYEQYF
v_gene: TRBV20-1; j_gene: TRBJ2-7; CDR3aa: CSARGGKESYEQYF
v_gene: TRBV5-1; j_gene: TRBJ2-1; CDR3aa: CASSRTNSVAYNEQFF
v_gene: TRBV6-5; j_gene: TRBJ2-5; CDR3aa: CATYSLAGRKTQYF
v_gene: TRBV6-1; j_gene: TRBJ1-5; CDR3aa: CASNVALSNQPQHF
v_gene: TRBV3-1; j_gene: TRBJ2-3; CDR3aa: CATGLAGGGTQYF
v_gene: TRBV7-2; j_gene: TRBJ2-3; CDR3aa: CASSTRTTTSITDTQYF
v_gene: TRBV5-1; j_gene: TRBJ2-5; CDR3aa: CASSLGQGLSQETQYF
v_gene: TRBV9; j_gene: TRBJ1-2; CDR3aa: CASSTSQGGDSLNGYTF
v_gene: TRBV3-1; j_gene: TRBJ1-1; CDR3aa: CASSQFQGVGARGEAFF
v_gene: TRBV4-1; j_gene: TRBJ2-3; CDR3aa: CASSQDFGTDTQYF
v_gene: TRBV12-3/TRBV12-4; j_gene: TRBJ1-2; CDR3aa: CAAPGRANYGYTF
v_gene: TRBV2; j_gene: TRBJ1-1; CDR3aa: CASTYEANVNTEAFF
v_gene: TRBV11-3; j_gene: TRBJ2-1; CDR3aa: CASSLVQEWGNEQFF
v_gene: TRBV28; j_gene: TRBJ1-5; CDR3aa: CATHRGNQPQHF
v_gene: TRBV12-3/TRBV12-4; j_gene: TRBJ2-7; CDR3aa: CASSFARVSTYEQYF
v_gene: TRBV7-8; j_gene: TRBJ2-5; CDR3aa: CASSLNPSGGRGETQYF
v_gene: TRBV27; j_gene: TRBJ1-2; CDR3aa: CASSWGLDPGGFTF
v_gene: TRBV20-1; j_gene: TRBJ2-7; CDR3aa: CSGTSGRRGSYEQYF
v_gene: TRBV5-1; j_gene: TRBJ1-2; CDR3aa: CASSLAQGTPYGYTF